The rows below give T cell receptor beta chains drawn from one sample of a study of blood T cell repertoires in COVID-19. Data came from immunoSEQ multiplex PCR; TCRdb stores just in-frame clones and leaves some out. The sample lists over 80,000 clones, around 86% occurring once. The sequenced sample consisted of peripheral blood. These receptors all stem from a man in his forties or fifties with acute or convalescent COVID-19. CDR3s include the opening cysteine and the closing phenylalanine or tryptophan. D genes are given only for firm matches.

16 | . | TRBV7-2 | CASSWSGRRGTDTQYF
14 | . | TRBV10-1 | CASSESQGTGELFF
14 | TRBD2 | TRBV6-6 | CASSYRREGNEQFF
13 | TRBD1 | TRBV12-3/TRBV12-4 | CASRPTGLYGYTF
13 | . | TRBV7-2 | CASSLGPLYGYTF
13 | . | TRBV7-6 | CASSLESEGPQHF
13 | . | TRBV24-1 | CATSDMTGYEQYF
16 | TRBD1 | TRBV6-2/TRBV6-3 | CASSFTGTGVSYEQYF
11 | . | TRBV30 | CAWTRSNTIYF
15 | . | TRBV3-1/TRBV3-2 | CASSLQGTGANVLTF
17 | . | TRBV6-1 | CASSDTRGGYSNQPQHF
15 | . | TRBV11-1 | CASSLVATAVETQYF
12 | TRBD2 | TRBV10-3 | CATRDSSGRNYF
13 | TRBD1 | TRBV28 | CAAWDRKSAEAFF
14 | TRBD2 | TRBV14 | CASSQGGLVNIQYF
14 | . | TRBV11-2 | CASSLEHNTGELFF
12 | . | TRBV30 | CAWSVGSPSYTF
12 | . | TRBV20-1 | CSASSRVGYSYF
16 | TRBD2 | TRBV6-1 | CASSERPSGLIYEQYF
16 | TRBD2 | TRBV4-1 | CASSRRLAGEADTQYF
16 | . | TRBV7-9 | CASSLGLAQENQPQHF
15 | . | TRBV27 | CASSLVTPKNTEAFF
13 | TRBD1 | TRBV5-1 | CASSFSGGNGYTF
15 | TRBD1 | TRBV6-5 | CASSYEGTGGNTIYF
15 | TRBD1 | TRBV18 | CASSPQRDREETQYF
16 | . | TRBV9 | CASSEDLSAGQETQYF
17 | TRBD2 | TRBV13 | CASSFLTSGGSYNEQFF
19 | TRBD2 | TRBV19 | CASTANSGRGSSGRDTQYF
13 | . | TRBV19 | CASLKLDSAEQFF
18 | TRBD2 | TRBV6-2/TRBV6-3 | CASSPRRRGAGGPYEQYF
12 | . | TRBV5-1 | CASSLDRQEQFF
13 | . | TRBV2 | CASTRGGGEKLFF
15 | TRBD1 | TRBV19 | CASSSQQGAGHEQYF
14 | . | TRBV5-4 | CASRLDRANTEAFF
14 | . | TRBV27 | CASSQGLITGELFF
16 | TRBD2 | TRBV19 | CASSSGRVSGANVLTF
14 | . | TRBV6-1 | CASSEVEVLYEQYF
15 | . | TRBV6-5 | CASSYSQASGNTIYF
17 | TRBD2 | TRBV5-6 | CASSFSGTRGRGYEQYF
16 | TRBD2 | TRBV5-1 | CASSPGLAGASYEQYF
14 | TRBD2 | TRBV6-5 | CATRLASSYNEQFF
14 | . | TRBV27 | CASSSRFDTETQYF
12 | . | TRBV6-6 | CASSASTGGIYF
12 | . | TRBV12-3/TRBV12-4 | CASSFEVSGYTF
14 | TRBD2 | TRBV5-1 | CASSLGTSGNEQFF
17 | . | TRBV4-1 | CASSQDRTVRAGNTIYF
14 | TRBD2 | TRBV5-1 | CASSGGRAGETQYF
18 | TRBD2 | TRBV5-6 | CASAEGRLAVPGYNEQFF